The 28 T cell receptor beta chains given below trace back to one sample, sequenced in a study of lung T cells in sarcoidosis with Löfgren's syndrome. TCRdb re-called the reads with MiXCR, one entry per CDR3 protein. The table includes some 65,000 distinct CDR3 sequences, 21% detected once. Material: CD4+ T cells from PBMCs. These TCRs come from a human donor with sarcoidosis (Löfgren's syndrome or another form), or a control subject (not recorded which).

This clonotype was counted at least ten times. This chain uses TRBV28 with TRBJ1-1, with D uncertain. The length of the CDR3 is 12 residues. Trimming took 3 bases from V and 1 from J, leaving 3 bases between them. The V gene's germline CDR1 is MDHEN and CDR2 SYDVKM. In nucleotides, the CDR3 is TGTGCCAGCAGTTTGAGGAACACTGAAGCTTTCTTT. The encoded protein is CASSLRNTEAFF.

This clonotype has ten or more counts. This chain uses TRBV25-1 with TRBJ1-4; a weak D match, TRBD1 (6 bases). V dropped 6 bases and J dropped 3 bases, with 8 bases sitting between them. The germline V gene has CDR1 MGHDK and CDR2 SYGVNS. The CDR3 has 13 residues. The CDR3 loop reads CASRQGPNEKLFF. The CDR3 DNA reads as TGTGCCAGCAGACAGGGCCCTAATGAAAAACTGTTTTTT.

CDR3 nucleotides: TGTGCCAGCAGCCAAGCAGGGGGAGACTATGGCTACACCTTC. Amino acid sequence: CASSQAGGDYGYTF. This rearrangement joins TRBV3-1 to TRBJ1-2; TRBD1 agrees at 7 bases. After removal of 1 base from V and 3 bases from J, the junction contained 2 bases not matched to a gene. Per the germline V gene, CDR1 is LGHDT and CDR2 is YNNKEL (reference sequence). The CDR3 loop spans 14 amino acids.

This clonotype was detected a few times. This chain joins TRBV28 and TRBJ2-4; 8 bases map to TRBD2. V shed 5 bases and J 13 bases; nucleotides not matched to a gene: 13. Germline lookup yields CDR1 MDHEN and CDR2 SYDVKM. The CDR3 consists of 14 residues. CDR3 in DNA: TGTGCCAGCAGTCGGGACGGGACTAGGAGTTCCCAGTACTTC. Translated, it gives CASSRDGTRSSQYF.

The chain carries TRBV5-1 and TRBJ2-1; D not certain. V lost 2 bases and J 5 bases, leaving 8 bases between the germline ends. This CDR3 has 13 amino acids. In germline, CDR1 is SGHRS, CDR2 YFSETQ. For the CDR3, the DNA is TGCGCCAGCAGCTTAAATTCGAACAATGAGCAGTTCTTC. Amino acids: CASSLNSNNEQFF.

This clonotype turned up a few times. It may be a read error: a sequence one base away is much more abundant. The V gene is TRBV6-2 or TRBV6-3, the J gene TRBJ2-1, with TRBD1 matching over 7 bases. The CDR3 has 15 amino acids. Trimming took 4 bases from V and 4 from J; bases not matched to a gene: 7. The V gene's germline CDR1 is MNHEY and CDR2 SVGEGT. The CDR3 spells CASSCSWDSYNEQFF. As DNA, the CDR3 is TGTGCCAGCAGTTGCTCTTGGGACAGTTACAATGAGCAGTTCTTC.

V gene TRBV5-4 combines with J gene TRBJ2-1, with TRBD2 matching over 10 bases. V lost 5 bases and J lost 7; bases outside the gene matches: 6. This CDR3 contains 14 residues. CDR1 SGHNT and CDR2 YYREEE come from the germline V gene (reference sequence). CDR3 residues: CASREAGGLNEQFF. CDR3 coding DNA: TGTGCCAGCAGAGAAGCGGGAGGGTTGAATGAGCAGTTCTTC.

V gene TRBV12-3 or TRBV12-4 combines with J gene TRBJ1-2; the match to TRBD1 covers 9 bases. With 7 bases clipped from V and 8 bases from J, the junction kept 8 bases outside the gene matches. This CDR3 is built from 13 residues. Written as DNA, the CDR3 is TGTGCCAGCAAACCACAGGGGGCAAGGGGCTACACCTTC. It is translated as CASKPQGARGYTF.

The CDR3 sequence is CASAGQASGNTIYF. The CDR3 DNA follows: TGTGCCAGCGCTGGGCAGGCCTCTGGAAACACCATATATTTT. The chain combines TRBV12-3 or TRBV12-4 with TRBJ1-3, with D unclear. V was trimmed by 8 bases and J by 0 bases, leaving 11 bases between them. The CDR3 is 14 residues long.

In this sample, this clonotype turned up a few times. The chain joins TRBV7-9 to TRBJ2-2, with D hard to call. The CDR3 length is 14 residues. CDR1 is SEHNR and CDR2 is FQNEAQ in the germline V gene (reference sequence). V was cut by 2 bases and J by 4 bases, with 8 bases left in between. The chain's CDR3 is CASSLFVSTGELFF. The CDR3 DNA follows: TGTGCCAGCAGCTTATTCGTGTCCACCGGGGAGCTGTTTTTT.

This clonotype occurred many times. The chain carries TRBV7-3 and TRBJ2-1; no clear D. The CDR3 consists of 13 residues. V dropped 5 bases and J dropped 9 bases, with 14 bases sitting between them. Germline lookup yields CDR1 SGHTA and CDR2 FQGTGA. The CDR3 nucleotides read TGTGCCAGCAGCCCAAACTCCCCGGGTGAGCAGTTCTTC. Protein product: CASSPNSPGEQFF.

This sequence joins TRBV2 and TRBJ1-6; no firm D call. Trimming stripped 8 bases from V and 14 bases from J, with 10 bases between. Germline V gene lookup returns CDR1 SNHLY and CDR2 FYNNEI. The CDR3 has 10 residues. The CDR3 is CASRDTALHF. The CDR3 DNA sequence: TGTGCCAGCCGAGATACAGCCCTCCACTTT.

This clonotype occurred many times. The CDR3 DNA is TGTGCCAGCAGCCCCCCTTCTGGTTACAATGAGCAGTTCTTC. Protein product: CASSPPSGYNEQFF. V gene TRBV6-2 or TRBV6-3 combines with J gene TRBJ2-1; D gene uncertain. Germline V gene data show CDR1 as MNHEY and CDR2 as SVGEGT. V shed 6 bases and J shed 4 bases, with 13 bases lying between them. The CDR3 runs 14 residues.

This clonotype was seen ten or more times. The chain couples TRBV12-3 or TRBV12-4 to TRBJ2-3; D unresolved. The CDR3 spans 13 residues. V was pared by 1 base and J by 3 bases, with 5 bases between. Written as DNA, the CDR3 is TGTGCCAGCAGTTTAGACGGGACAGATACGCAGTATTTT. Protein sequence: CASSLDGTDTQYF.

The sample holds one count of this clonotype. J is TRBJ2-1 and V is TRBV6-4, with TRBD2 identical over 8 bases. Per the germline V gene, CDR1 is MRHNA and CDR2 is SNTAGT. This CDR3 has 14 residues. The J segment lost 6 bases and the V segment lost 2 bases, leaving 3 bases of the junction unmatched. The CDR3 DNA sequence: TGTGCCAGCAGTGACGAGCGGGGGTCCAATGAGCAGTTCTTC. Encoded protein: CASSDERGSNEQFF.

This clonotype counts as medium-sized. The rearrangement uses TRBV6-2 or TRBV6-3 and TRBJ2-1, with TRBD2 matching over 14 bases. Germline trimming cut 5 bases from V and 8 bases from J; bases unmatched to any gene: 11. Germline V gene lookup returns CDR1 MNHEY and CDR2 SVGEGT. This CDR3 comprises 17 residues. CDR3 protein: CASSHSAGTSGSDEQFF. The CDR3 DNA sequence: TGTGCCAGCAGTCATTCCGCCGGGACTAGCGGGAGTGATGAGCAGTTCTTC.

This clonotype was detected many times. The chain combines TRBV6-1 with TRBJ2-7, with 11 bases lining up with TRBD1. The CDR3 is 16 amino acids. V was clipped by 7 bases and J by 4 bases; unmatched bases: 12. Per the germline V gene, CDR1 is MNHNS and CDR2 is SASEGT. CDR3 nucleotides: TGTGCCAGCACCGGGACAGGGGGAGAAAGGTGGTACGAGCAGTACGTC. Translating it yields CASTGTGGERWYEQYV.

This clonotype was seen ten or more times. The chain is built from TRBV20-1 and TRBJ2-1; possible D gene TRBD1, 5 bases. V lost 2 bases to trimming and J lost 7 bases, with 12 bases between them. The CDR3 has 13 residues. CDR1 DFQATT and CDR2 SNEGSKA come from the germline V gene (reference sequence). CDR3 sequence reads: CSARNGARNEQFF. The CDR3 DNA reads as TGCAGTGCTAGAAATGGGGCTAGAAATGAGCAGTTCTTC.

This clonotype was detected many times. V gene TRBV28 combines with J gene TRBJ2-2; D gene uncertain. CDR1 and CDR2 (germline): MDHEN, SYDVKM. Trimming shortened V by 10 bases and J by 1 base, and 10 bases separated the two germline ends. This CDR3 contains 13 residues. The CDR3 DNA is TGTGCCACCCGAGATCAGAACACCGGGGAGCTGTTTTTT. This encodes CATRDQNTGELFF.

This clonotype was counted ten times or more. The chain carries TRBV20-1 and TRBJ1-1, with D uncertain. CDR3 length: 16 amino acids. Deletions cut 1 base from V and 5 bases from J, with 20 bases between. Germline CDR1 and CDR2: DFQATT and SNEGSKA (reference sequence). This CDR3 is CSARAVSSPVGTEAFF. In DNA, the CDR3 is TGCAGTGCTAGAGCGGTCAGTAGCCCCGTAGGGACTGAAGCTTTCTTT.

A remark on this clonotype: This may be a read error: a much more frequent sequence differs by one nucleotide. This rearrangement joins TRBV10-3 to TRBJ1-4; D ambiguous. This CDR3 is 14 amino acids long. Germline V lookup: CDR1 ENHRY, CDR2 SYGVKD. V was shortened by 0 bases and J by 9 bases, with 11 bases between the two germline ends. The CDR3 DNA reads TGTGCCATCAGTGAGTCGCCCAGGAATAAAAAACTGTTTTTT. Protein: CAISESPRNKKLFF.

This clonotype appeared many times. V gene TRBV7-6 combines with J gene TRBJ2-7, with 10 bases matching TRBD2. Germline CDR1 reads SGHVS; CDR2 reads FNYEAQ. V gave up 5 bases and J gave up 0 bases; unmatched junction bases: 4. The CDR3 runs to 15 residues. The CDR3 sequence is CASSKSSGSSYEQYF. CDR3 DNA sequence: TGTGCCAGCAGCAAATCTAGCGGGAGCTCCTACGAGCAGTACTTC.

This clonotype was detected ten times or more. CDR3 bases: TGTGCCAGCAGAAACCGGGACGAGCAGTACTTC. Its translation is CASRNRDEQYF. The rearrangement joins TRBV6-1 to TRBJ2-7, with D unclear. From germline, CDR1 is MNHNS and CDR2 SASEGT. CDR3 length: 11 amino acids. V gave up 6 bases and J gave up 5 bases, with 8 bases separating them.

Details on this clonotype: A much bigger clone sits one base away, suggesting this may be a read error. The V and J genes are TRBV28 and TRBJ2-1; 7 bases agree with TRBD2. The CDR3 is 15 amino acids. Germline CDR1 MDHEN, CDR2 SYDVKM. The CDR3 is CASSFGEGLYNEQSF. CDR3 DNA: TGTGCCAGCAGTTTCGGGGAGGGATTATACAATGAGCAGTCCTTC.

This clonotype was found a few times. The DNA for the CDR3 is TGTGCCAGCAGCGGAAGGGGTTCCCAAGAGACCCAGTACTTC. Its translation is CASSGRGSQETQYF. The chain recombines TRBV11-1 with TRBJ2-5; weak D call: TRBD1 (5 bases). Trimming removed 5 bases at V and 1 base at J, with 11 bases between. The CDR3 covers 14 residues. Germline V CDR1 and CDR2: SGHAT, FQDESV (reference sequence). The variable domain in full, with the rest retrieved from reference TRBV11-1 and TRBJ2-5, is EAEVAQSPRYKITEKSQAVAFWCDPISGHATLYWYRQILGQGPELLVQFQDESVVDDSQLPKDRFSAERLKGVDSTLKIQPAELGDSAMYLCASSGRGSQETQYFGPGTRLLVL.

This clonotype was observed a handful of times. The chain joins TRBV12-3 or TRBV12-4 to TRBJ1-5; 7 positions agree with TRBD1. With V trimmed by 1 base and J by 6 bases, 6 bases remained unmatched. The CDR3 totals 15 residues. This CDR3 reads CASSLEAGGVQPQHF. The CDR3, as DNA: TGTGCCAGCAGTTTAGAAGCAGGGGGGGTTCAGCCCCAGCATTTT.

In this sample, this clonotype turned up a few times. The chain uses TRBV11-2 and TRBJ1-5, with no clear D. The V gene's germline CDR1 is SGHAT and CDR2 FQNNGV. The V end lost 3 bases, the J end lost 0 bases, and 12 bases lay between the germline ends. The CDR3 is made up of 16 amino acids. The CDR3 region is CASSLSGAYSNQPQHF. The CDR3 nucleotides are TGTGCCAGCAGCTTGAGCGGTGCTTATAGCAATCAGCCCCAGCATTTT.

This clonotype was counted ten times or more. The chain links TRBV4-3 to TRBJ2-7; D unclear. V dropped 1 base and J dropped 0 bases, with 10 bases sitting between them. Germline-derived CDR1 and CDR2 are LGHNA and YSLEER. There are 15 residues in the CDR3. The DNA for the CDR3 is TGCGCCAGCAGCCAAGGTGGCTCCCTCTCCTACGAGCAGTACTTC. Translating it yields CASSQGGSLSYEQYF.